This T cell receptor beta chain was sequenced during a study of blood T cell repertoires in COVID-19. The CDR3 is made up of 15 amino acids. Deletions cut 6 bases from V and 2 bases from J, with 16 bases between. Germline values: CDR1 MNHEY, CDR2 SVGAGI. TCRdb keeps only in-frame clones here, not all; method: immunoSEQ multiplex PCR. The sample carries around 260,000 clones, around 83% recorded once. The sequence was obtained from a man aged 18 to 30 with active or convalescent COVID-19. Material for sequencing was peripheral blood. The chain combines TRBV6-5 with TRBJ1-2; D perhaps matches TRBD1 (6 bases). The CDR3 protein is CASSTRTVTNYGYTF. CDR3 nucleotides: TGTGCCAGCAGCACAAGGACAGTGACAAACTATGGCTACACCTTC.